Shown below are 24 T cell receptor beta chains from a single sample sequenced in a study of Ad26.COV2.S vaccination and SARS-CoV-2 variants. Treatment reported: approximately 18 received Ad26.COV2.S at low or high dose, single or two shots; about 5 received placebo; per-sample allocation not given. Day 63 after the first injection of vaccine or placebo was the sampling time. Sequencing used immunoSEQ multiplex PCR; TCRdb keeps in-frame clones, though not all of them. This repertoire shows about 400,000 clones, roughly 90% found once; its top ten account for around 1.8%. The sequencing used peripheral blood, collected in a trial of Ad26.COV2.S vaccine versus placebo. These receptors were taken from a person aged 18 to 65 who received the Ad26.COV2.S COVID-19 vaccine or a placebo.

The rearrangement joins TRBV28 to TRBJ1-5; TRBD1 matches at 9 bases. CDR3 length equals 18 residues. The junction had 15 bases not matched to a gene; V was cut back by 6 bases and J by 3 bases. Germline V gene lookup returns CDR1 MDHEN and CDR2 SYDVKM. CDR3 amino acids: CASRRRFLDRGDNQPQHF. The CDR3 DNA follows: TGTGCCAGCAGGAGAAGATTCCTCGACAGGGGGGACAATCAGCCCCAGCATTTT.

The gene calls are TRBV28 and TRBJ2-7; the match to TRBD1 covers 8 bases. Germline values: CDR1 MDHEN, CDR2 SYDVKM. This CDR3 is built from 14 residues. V was clipped by 8 bases and J by 2 bases; unmatched bases: 8. The CDR3 coding sequence is TGTGCCAGCGCCCCGGGACAGGCGACCTACGAGCAGTACTTC. It is translated as CASAPGQATYEQYF.

The V call is TRBV14, the J call TRBJ2-7; 8 nucleotides align to TRBD1. V lost 5 bases, J lost 2 bases, and 8 bases stayed unmatched. The CDR3 runs to 15 residues. Per the germline V gene, CDR1 is SGHDN and CDR2 is FVKESK. The DNA for the CDR3 is TGTGCCAGCAGCGCCTCCGGGACAGGAGCCTACGAGCAGTACTTC. It translates to CASSASGTGAYEQYF.

The chain combines TRBV7-9 with TRBJ1-1; 9 bases align to TRBD1. The CDR3 has 16 residues. V shed 5 bases and J 2 bases; nucleotides not matched to a gene: 9. Germline loops: CDR1 SEHNR, CDR2 FQNEAQ (reference sequence). In DNA form, the CDR3 reads TGTGCCAGCAGCAGAACAGGGGGCAGGGGAAACACTGAAGCTTTCTTT. Amino acids: CASSRTGGRGNTEAFF.

Only one count was recorded for this clone. The chain is built from TRBV28 and TRBJ1-2, with D uncertain. V was trimmed by 6 bases and J by 0 bases, leaving 8 bases between them. Germline V gene data show CDR1 as MDHEN and CDR2 as SYDVKM. The CDR3 spans 13 residues. The CDR3 sequence: CASRKQTNYGYTF. CDR3 nucleotide sequence: TGTGCCAGCAGAAAACAGACTAACTATGGCTACACCTTC.

V usage is TRBV9 and J usage is TRBJ2-3, with 10 bases fitting TRBD2. V shed 3 bases, J shed 6 bases, and the junction held 7 bases outside the gene matches. CDR1 is SGDLS, CDR2 YYNGEE, per germline. The CDR3 consists of 15 residues. The chain's CDR3 is CASSGTAGGPDTQYF. CDR3 DNA: TGTGCCAGCAGCGGGACAGCGGGGGGGCCGGATACGCAGTATTTT.

The chain couples TRBV19 to TRBJ2-7, with 12 bases aligning to TRBD1. The J segment lost 2 bases and the V segment lost 3 bases, leaving 2 bases of the junction unmatched. CDR3 length equals 15 residues. Germline loops: CDR1 LNHDA, CDR2 SQIVND (reference sequence). CDR3 coding DNA: TGTGCCAGTAGTATGGGGACAGGGGGCCCCTACGAGCAGTACTTC. Amino acid sequence: CASSMGTGGPYEQYF. The full variable domain, its missing parts supplied by reference TRBV19 and TRBJ2-7, is DGGITQSPKYLFRKEGQNVTLSCEQNLNHDAMYWYRQDPGQGLRLIYYSQIVNDFQKGDIAEGYSVSREKKESFPLTVTSAQKNPTAFYLCASSMGTGGPYEQYFGPGTRLTVT.

The chain is built from TRBV4-3 and TRBJ2-7; tentatively, D is TRBD2 (5 bases). Germline-derived CDR1 and CDR2 are LGHNA and YSLEER. The CDR3 totals 14 residues. Trimming took off 0 bases at V and 5 bases at J, with 11 bases between the two ends. CDR3 sequence (DNA): TGCGCCAGCAGCCAAGACAAGGGAGTCCACGAGCAGTACTTC. This translates into CASSQDKGVHEQYF.

Only one count was recorded for this clone. The CDR3 bases are TGCGCCAGCAGGGGGGCAACCAAAAATGAAGCTTTCTTT. Translating gives CASRGATKNEAFF. The gene calls are TRBV5-1 and TRBJ1-1, with D possibly TRBD1 on 6 matching bases. Deletions cut 5 bases from V and 7 bases from J, with 15 bases between. The germline V gene encodes CDR1 SGHRS and CDR2 YFSETQ. This CDR3 has 13 residues.

The sample holds one count of this clone. CDR3 coding DNA: TGTGCCAGCAGGGGAGAGGGGTGGGATTTGAATGAGCAGTTCTTC. Protein sequence: CASRGEGWDLNEQFF. This chain connects TRBV7-2 to TRBJ2-1, with D tentatively TRBD1 or TRBD2 (5 bases each). The CDR3 sequence is 15 residues long. V lost 6 bases to trimming and J lost 7 bases, with 19 bases between them. Germline CDR1 is SGHTA and CDR2 is FQGNSA.

Concerning this clone itself: The same CDR3 is also encoded by other DNA sequences in this sample. The rearrangement links TRBV6-6 to TRBJ2-7; D unresolved. V was trimmed by 2 bases and J by 2 bases, leaving 7 bases between them. The length of the CDR3 is 13 residues. Germline-derived CDR1 and CDR2 are MNHNY and SVGAGI (reference sequence). The CDR3 sequence is CASSYDRTYEQYF. DNA for the CDR3: TGTGCCAGCAGTTACGACCGTACCTACGAGCAGTACTTC.

The chain couples TRBV5-4 to TRBJ2-5; TRBD2 is a possible D gene (5 bases). The CDR3 sequence is 15 residues long. CDR1 SGHNT and CDR2 YYREEE come from the germline V gene (reference sequence). Between the trimmed V and J ends, which lost 0 bases and 3 bases, there was a span of 12 bases. The CDR3 nucleotides are TGTGCCAGCAGCTTGGTTGCCAGCGGAGAAGAGACCCAGTACTTC. Protein product: CASSLVASGEETQYF.

This clone was found once. This sequence joins TRBV9 and TRBJ1-4; TRBD1 matches 9 bases. With V trimmed by 4 bases and J by 7 bases, 20 bases remained unmatched. The V gene's germline CDR1 is SGDLS and CDR2 YYNGEE. This CDR3 has 19 amino acids. CDR3 DNA: TGTGCCAGCAGCCCACGCCCGCGGTCAGGACAGGGGAGGGTTGAAAAACTGTTTTTT. Translation gives CASSPRPRSGQGRVEKLFF.

This clone is a singleton in its sample. This chain joins TRBV28 and TRBJ2-5; 7 bases fit TRBD1. Germline lookup yields CDR1 MDHEN and CDR2 SYDVKM. There are 16 residues in the CDR3. After removal of 4 bases from V and 5 bases from J, the junction contained 13 bases not matched to a gene. CDR3 sequence (DNA): TGTGCCAGCAGTTCCTCCGGCTTGACAGGGTTGGAGACCCAGTACTTC. It specifies CASSSSGLTGLETQYF.

The J gene is TRBJ2-5, the V gene TRBV20-1, with D unclear. CDR3 length equals 9 residues. CDR1 and CDR2 from the germline V gene are DFQATT and SNEGSKA (reference sequence). Trimming removed 5 bases from V and 3 bases from J, with 1 base in between. The DNA for the CDR3 is TGCAGTGCTGAAGAGACCCAGTACTTC. Its protein is CSAEETQYF.

A note on this clone: One end of the junction varies from germline; a read error may be responsible. The rearrangement uses TRBV4-3 and TRBJ2-7, with D hard to call. The CDR3 is 15 residues long. Germline CDR1 LGHNA, CDR2 YSLEER. This CDR3 reads CASSQESRGHYGQYF. CDR3 DNA: TGCGCCAGCAGCCAAGAGTCCAGAGGCCACTACGGGCAGTACTTC.

The chain links TRBV7-2 to TRBJ2-1, with 10 bases that match TRBD2. Losses at the gene ends were 1 base for V and 7 bases for J; bases not matched to a gene: 16. Per germline, CDR1 SGHTA and CDR2 FQGNSA. This CDR3 is built from 19 residues. This chain's CDR3 is CASSLGRSGLARDRNEQFF. The CDR3 DNA reads TGTGCCAGCAGCTTAGGCCGGTCGGGACTAGCGCGGGATAGGAATGAGCAGTTCTTC.

V usage is TRBV3-1 (or the pseudogene TRBV3-2) and J usage is TRBJ1-5; D uncertain. The germline CDR1 and CDR2 sequences are LGHDT and YNNKEL (reference sequence). Between the trimmed V and J ends, which lost 0 bases and 2 bases, there was a span of 5 bases. The CDR3 covers 14 residues. The CDR3 reads CASSQDFGNQPQHF. CDR3 coding DNA: TGTGCCAGCAGCCAAGATTTTGGCAATCAGCCCCAGCATTTT.

The chain has TRBV5-4 and TRBJ2-3; 9 bases are a match to TRBD2. The CDR3 is 15 residues long. Germline-derived CDR1 and CDR2 are SGHNT and YYREEE (reference sequence). The junction had 2 bases not matched to a gene; V was cut back by 0 bases and J by 3 bases. The CDR3 bases are TGTGCCAGCAGCTTGGTGGCGGGGGGGACAGATACGCAGTATTTT. Its translation: CASSLVAGGTDTQYF.

The rearrangement joins TRBV14 to TRBJ1-1; 7 positions match TRBD1. Per the germline V gene, CDR1 is SGHDN and CDR2 is FVKESK. The ends lost 5 bases at V and 1 base at J; junction bases unmatched: 1. CDR3 length: 13 residues. CDR3 sequence: CASSRQGNTEAFF. The CDR3 DNA sequence: TGTGCCAGCAGCAGACAGGGGAACACTGAAGCTTTCTTT.

The chain is built from TRBV6-5 and TRBJ2-7; D uncertain. Looked up from germline, CDR1 is MNHEY and CDR2 is SVGAGI. The V and J ends lost 3 bases and 0 bases respectively, with 9 bases between them. CDR3 length: 14 amino acids. This CDR3 reads CASSYRASSYEQYF. The DNA for the CDR3 is TGTGCCAGCAGTTATCGTGCGAGCTCCTACGAGCAGTACTTC.

V usage is TRBV9 and J usage is TRBJ2-4; D possibly corresponds to TRBD2 (5 bases). V lost 4 bases and J 0 bases, leaving 8 bases between the germline ends. CDR1 is SGDLS and CDR2 is YYNGEE in the germline V gene. The CDR3 has 14 residues. The CDR3 here is CASSLGLAKNIQYF. Here the CDR3 DNA reads TGTGCCAGCAGCCTAGGACTAGCCAAAAACATTCAGTACTTC.

Only one count was recorded for this clone. The CDR3 DNA reads as TGTGCCAGCAGCCAAGCAAGGGGGGGAGTTCAAGAGACCCAGTACTTC. The encoded protein is CASSQARGGVQETQYF. The rearrangement uses TRBV4-2 and TRBJ2-5; a weak D match, TRBD2 (7 bases). V lost 1 base and J lost 2, with 14 bases in between. The CDR3 is 16 residues long. The germline CDR1 and CDR2 sequences are LGHNA and YNFKEQ.

The chain is built from TRBV18 and TRBJ2-1; 7 positions match TRBD1. V lost 3 bases, J lost 9 bases, and 8 bases stayed unmatched. CDR3 length: 14 residues. From germline, CDR1 is KGHSH and CDR2 LQKENI. DNA for the CDR3: TGTGCCAGCTCACCTACGACAGGGTGGTTTGAGCAGTTCTTC. Amino acid sequence: CASSPTTGWFEQFF.